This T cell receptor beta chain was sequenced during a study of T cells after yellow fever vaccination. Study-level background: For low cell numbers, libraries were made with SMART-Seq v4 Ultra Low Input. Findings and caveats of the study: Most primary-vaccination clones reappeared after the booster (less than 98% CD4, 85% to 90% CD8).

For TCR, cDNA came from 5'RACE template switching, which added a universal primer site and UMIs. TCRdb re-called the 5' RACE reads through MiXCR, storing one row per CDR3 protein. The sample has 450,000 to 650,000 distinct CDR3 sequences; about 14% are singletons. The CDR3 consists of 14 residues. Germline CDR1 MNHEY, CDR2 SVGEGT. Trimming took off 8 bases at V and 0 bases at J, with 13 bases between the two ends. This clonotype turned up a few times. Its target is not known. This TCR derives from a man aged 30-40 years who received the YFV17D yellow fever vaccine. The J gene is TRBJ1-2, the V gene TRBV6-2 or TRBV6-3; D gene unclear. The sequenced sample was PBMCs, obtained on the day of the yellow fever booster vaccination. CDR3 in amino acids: CASSSDKANYGYTF. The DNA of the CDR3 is TGTGCCAGCTCTAGTGACAAAGCTAACTATGGCTACACCTTC.